The 3 T cell receptor beta chains reported below all come from one sample, sequenced in a study of T-cell memory formation after mild COVID-19. TCRdb independently ran MiXCR on the 5' RACE reads; one entry per CDR3 protein. The sample consists of fewer than 350,000 distinct CDR3 sequences, more than 15% of them appearing once. Sequencing was done on a sample of PBMCs or a T cell subset sorted from them (not recorded which). These receptor sequences come from a man between 18 and 29 years old who had mild COVID-19 (a few samples of this study predate the infection). Cell type and time point are not known.

This chain connects TRBV12-3 or TRBV12-4 to TRBJ2-3; tentative D call: TRBD2 (5 bases). The CDR3 sequence is 14 residues long. V was pared by 3 bases and J by 3 bases, with 10 bases between. Here the CDR3 DNA reads TGTGCCAGCAGTTTCTCGGGGAGAACAGATACGCAGTATTTT. Protein product: CASSFSGRTDTQYF.

This clonotype showed up just a few times. The chain recombines TRBV9 with TRBJ2-1, with D unresolved. CDR3 length equals 15 residues. Germline values: CDR1 SGDLS, CDR2 YYNGEE. V lost 2 bases and J 4 bases, leaving 13 bases between the germline ends. CDR3 bases: TGTGCCAGCAGCGTGGGCAGTGTACTTTACAATGAGCAGTTCTTC. Its protein is CASSVGSVLYNEQFF.

This clonotype was picked up a small number of times. V is TRBV7-9 and J is TRBJ2-5; D might be TRBD2 (5 bases). Trimming cost V 2 bases and J 10 bases, with 14 bases left between them. CDR1 is SEHNR, CDR2 FQNEAQ, per germline (reference sequence). The CDR3 has 13 residues. The CDR3 reads CASSLQRHGVQYF. The CDR3 DNA reads TGTGCCAGCAGCTTACAGCGGCACGGTGTCCAGTACTTC.